The 20 T cell receptor beta chains given below trace back to one sample, sequenced in a study of blood T cell repertoires in COVID-19. Generated by immunoSEQ multiplex PCR, the TCRdb table keeps only in-frame clones and is missing some. The data contain fewer than 300,000 clones, 80% to 90% of them singletons. Specimen: PBMCs or T cells enriched from blood (not recorded which). Receptor source: a woman aged 30 to 39 who had recovered from COVID-19.

The chain couples TRBV18 to TRBJ1-1; maybe TRBD1 (6 bases). Germline-derived CDR1 and CDR2 are KGHSH and LQKENI. The CDR3 is made up of 13 amino acids. Trimming left V 4 bases short and J 1 base short, with 7 bases between. CDR3 bases: TGTGCCAGCTCACGGGACACGAACACTGAAGCTTTCTTT. It translates to CASSRDTNTEAFF.

The genes are TRBV10-3 and TRBJ1-2, with D possibly matching TRBD1 (5 bases). Trimming left V 8 bases short and J 2 bases short, with 12 bases between. In germline, CDR1 is ENHRY, CDR2 SYGVKD. There are 13 residues in the CDR3. The CDR3, as DNA: TGTGCCATCCAGGGCAGTGGAAACTATGGCTACACCTTC. This codes for CAIQGSGNYGYTF.

The chain is built from TRBV6-5 and TRBJ2-5; D call uncertain. The CDR3 runs to 15 residues. Germline CDR1 is MNHEY and CDR2 is SVGAGI. Trimming stripped 5 bases from V and 2 bases from J, with 15 bases between. Written as DNA, the CDR3 is TGTGCCAGCAGTAATCCCCTGGCAGGTCAAGAGACCCAGTACTTC. This translates into CASSNPLAGQETQYF.

This chain uses TRBV12-3 or TRBV12-4 with TRBJ1-2; D not resolved. V shed 3 bases and J shed 10 bases, with 12 bases lying between them. This CDR3 region has 12 residues. CDR3 amino acids: CASSLGLFDYTF. In DNA form, the CDR3 reads TGTGCCAGCAGTTTGGGCCTGTTTGACTACACCTTC.

The V gene is TRBV12-3 or TRBV12-4, the J gene TRBJ1-3, with D unresolved. V was trimmed by 3 bases and J by 6 bases, leaving 6 bases between them. The CDR3 runs to 12 residues. The CDR3 protein is CASSLSQNTIYF. Written as DNA, the CDR3 is TGTGCCAGCAGTTTGAGTCAAAACACCATATATTTT.

This chain connects TRBV5-8 to TRBJ2-7, with D tentatively TRBD1 (6 bases). The germline V and J ends were trimmed by 5 bases and 2 bases, with 23 bases remaining between them. Germline V lookup: CDR1 SGHTS, CDR2 YDEGEE. This CDR3 has 17 amino acids. CDR3 in amino acids: CASRGNPWQGIPYEQYF. The CDR3 DNA sequence: TGTGCCAGCAGAGGGAACCCTTGGCAGGGGATACCCTACGAGCAGTACTTC.

The chain recombines TRBV7-2 with TRBJ1-2; D is uncertain. CDR3 length: 16 amino acids. V dropped 3 bases and J dropped 3 bases, with 17 bases sitting between them. Germline CDR1 reads SGHTA; CDR2 reads FQGNSA. CDR3 in DNA: TGTGCCAGCAGCTTGGCGGGCACGGTAGAGCACTATGGCTACACCTTC. It specifies CASSLAGTVEHYGYTF.

This clone showed up just once. CDR3 coding DNA: TGTGCCAGCAGCCTGGGTCCGGCGGGCCAGGGGCTGAAGCAGTACTTC. It codes for CASSLGPAGQGLKQYF. The chain has TRBV11-2 and TRBJ2-7, with D possibly matching TRBD1 (6 bases). V lost 5 bases, J lost 8 bases, and 25 bases lay in between. This CDR3 is 16 amino acids long. The germline V gene encodes CDR1 SGHAT and CDR2 FQNNGV.

V and J are TRBV6-2 or TRBV6-3 and TRBJ1-5; D gene uncertain. Germline V gene sequence: CDR1 MNHEY, CDR2 SVGEGT. With 6 bases removed from V and 2 bases from J, the gap between germline ends came to 11 bases. The CDR3 covers 14 residues. CDR3 protein: CASSRTQGNQPQHF. As DNA, the CDR3 is TGTGCCAGCAGCCGAACCCAGGGCAATCAGCCCCAGCATTTT.

The chain couples TRBV18 to TRBJ1-1; D is ambiguous. Trimming took off 3 bases at V and 1 base at J, with 6 bases between the two ends. The CDR3 totals 13 residues. Per the germline V gene, CDR1 is KGHSH and CDR2 is LQKENI. CDR3 DNA: TGTGCCAGCTCACCCTCGGGGAACACTGAAGCTTTCTTT. Translating gives CASSPSGNTEAFF. Supplemented by reference TRBV18 and TRBJ1-1, the full variable domain reads NAGVMQNPRHLVRRRGQEARLRCSPMKGHSHVYWYRQLPEEGLKFMVYLQKENIIDESGMPKERFSAEFPKEGPSILRIQQVVRGDSAAYFCASSPSGNTEAFFGQGTRLTVV.

This chain joins TRBV7-8 and TRBJ2-2; D is uncertain. Trimming took off 5 bases at V and 0 bases at J, with 7 bases between the two ends. Germline assignment: CDR1 SGHVS and CDR2 FQNEAQ. The CDR3 is 14 residues long. The CDR3 DNA sequence: TGTGCCAGCAGCCCCCTAGCGAACACCGGGGAGCTGTTTTTT. Translated, it gives CASSPLANTGELFF.

V is TRBV7-2 and J is TRBJ2-1; 9 bases map to TRBD2. The germline CDR1 and CDR2 sequences are SGHTA and FQGNSA. The V and J ends lost 1 base and 1 base, in that order; junction bases with no gene match: 5. CDR3 length: 17 amino acids. The CDR3 region has the DNA TGTGCCAGCAGCTTAGTCGTGACTAGCGGTTCCTACAATGAGCAGTTCTTC. It is translated as CASSLVVTSGSYNEQFF.

J is TRBJ1-5 and V is TRBV5-6, with D perhaps TRBD1 (5 bases). This CDR3 contains 12 residues. Trimming took off 1 base at V and 7 bases at J, with 6 bases between the two ends. Germline CDR1 reads SGHDT; CDR2 reads YYEEEE. The CDR3 here is CASSLPGQPQHF. The CDR3 nucleotides read TGTGCCAGCAGCTTGCCAGGGCAGCCCCAGCATTTT. The variable domain in full, completed from reference TRBV5-6 and TRBJ1-5, reads DAGVTQSPTHLIKTRGQQVTLRCSPKSGHDTVSWYQQALGQGPQFIFQYYEEEERQRGNFPDRFSGHQFPNYSSELNVNALLLGDSALYLCASSLPGQPQHFGDGTRLSIL.

V is TRBV7-9 and J is TRBJ2-5, with D tentatively TRBD1 (5 bases). Trimming shortened V by 0 bases and J by 3 bases, and 5 bases separated the two germline ends. Looked up from germline, CDR1 is SEHNR and CDR2 is FQNEAQ (reference sequence). The CDR3 is made up of 13 amino acids. CDR3 loop: CASSLATEETQYF. Here the CDR3 DNA reads TGTGCCAGCAGCTTAGCGACAGAAGAGACCCAGTACTTC.

This clone was seen only once. The chain has TRBV3-1 (or the pseudogene TRBV3-2) and TRBJ2-7, with TRBD2 matching over 9 bases. The CDR3 is 14 amino acids. The germline CDR1 and CDR2 sequences are LGHDT and YNNKEL (reference sequence). Germline trimming cut 1 base from V and 3 bases from J; bases unmatched to any gene: 1. This chain's CDR3 is CASSQGLAVYEQYF. The CDR3 DNA sequence: TGTGCCAGCAGCCAAGGACTAGCGGTCTACGAGCAGTACTTC.

The chain carries TRBV28 and TRBJ2-6, with D perhaps TRBD1 (7 bases). The CDR3 has 15 amino acids. Trimming removed 8 bases from V and 2 bases from J, with 13 bases in between. Germline V gives CDR1 MDHEN, CDR2 SYDVKM. CDR3 protein: CASRQGGTGANVLTF. The CDR3 coding sequence is TGTGCCAGCCGGCAGGGGGGCACTGGGGCCAACGTCCTGACTTTC.

This clone was detected once. This chain links TRBV18 with TRBJ2-2; 7 bases match TRBD1. V was pared by 7 bases and J by 5 bases, with 13 bases of the junction left unmatched. Germline CDR1 is KGHSH and CDR2 is LQKENI. The CDR3 contains 16 residues. The CDR3 nucleotides read TGTGCCAGCTACTCCTGGGACAGAAGTTGGACCGGGGAGCTGTTTTTT. Its translation is CASYSWDRSWTGELFF.

The chain is built from TRBV2 and TRBJ1-2; tentative D call: TRBD1 (5 bases). CDR1 SNHLY and CDR2 FYNNEI come from the germline V gene. This CDR3 has 15 residues. The V gene lost 8 bases and the J gene lost 0 bases, with 16 bases spanning the gap. CDR3 region: CASLILDTSNYGYTF. The CDR3 coding sequence is TGTGCCAGCTTAATTCTGGACACTTCTAACTATGGCTACACCTTC. The variable domain in full, completed from reference TRBV2 and TRBJ1-2, reads EPEVTQTPSHQVTQMGQEVILRCVPISNHLYFYWYRQILGQKVEFLVSFYNNEISEKSEIFDDQFSVERPDGSNFTLKIRSTKLEDSAMYFCASLILDTSNYGYTFGSGTRLTVV.

The genes are TRBV5-1 and TRBJ1-6, with 10 bases matching TRBD1. Germline CDR1 is SGHRS and CDR2 is YFSETQ. This CDR3 contains 15 residues. The V segment lost 4 bases and the J segment 8 bases; nucleotides outside the gene matches: 6. CDR3 coding DNA: TGCGCCAGCAGCCCCGGGACAGGGGTTTATTCACCCCTCCACTTT. Residues: CASSPGTGVYSPLHF.

V usage is TRBV11-1 and J usage is TRBJ1-2; D possibly corresponds to TRBD1 (5 bases). This CDR3 comprises 14 residues. Trimming removed 4 bases from V and 5 bases from J, with 14 bases in between. CDR1 is SGHAT and CDR2 is FQDESV in the germline V gene (reference sequence). The CDR3 region has the DNA TGTGCCAGCAGCTCGTACCAGGGAAAATATGGCTACACCTTC. It codes for CASSSYQGKYGYTF.